This T cell receptor beta chain was identified in a study of pediatric ulcerative colitis. To note about this clone: No antigen is known for it.

Sequenced by immunoSEQ multiplex PCR; TCRdb stores in-frame clones only, minus some. The table has over 15,000 clones, 74% seen once. The study, taken as a whole, reports: Rectal pinch biopsies may have included blood-derived T cells, especially in patients with overt colitis. Compared with controls, ulcerative colitis showed greater blood-rectum clone sharing.

The CDR3 totals 13 residues. Germline V gene data show CDR1 as MGHRA and CDR2 as YSYEKL. V was cut by 2 bases and J by 9 bases, with 11 bases left in between. Rectal tissue came from one to two pinch biopsies taken at colonoscopy. This TCR derives from a girl under 18 with moderate ulcerative colitis. The V gene is TRBV4-1, the J gene TRBJ2-1; D unclear. The sample taken for sequencing was gut tissue. CDR3 sequence: CASSQTAPGEQFF. The CDR3 DNA follows: TGCGCCAGCAGCCAAACTGCTCCGGGTGAGCAGTTCTTC.